The present entry profiles one TCR beta chain with its context. Antigen: not known. Once extracted for a subset, genomic DNA was divided evenly among several immunoSEQ plates. Only in-frame clones appear in the TCRdb table, and some are missing; sequencing was by immunoSEQ multiplex PCR. The repertoire consists of around 2.1 million clones, with around 95% occurring once and the leading ten covering approximately 0.13%. Germline V gene lookup returns CDR1 MNHEY and CDR2 SMNVEV (reference sequence). The CDR3 spans 13 residues. Trimming removed 8 bases from V and 2 bases from J; junction bases left unmatched: 6. The source of the sample is a study of shared clonotypes between healthy human individuals. The study's findings and limits: For sorted subsets, rarefaction showed incomplete sequencing despite large depth.

The source material was naive CD4+ T cells sorted from blood. Documented subset: CD45RA+ positively selected. This receptor was obtained from a man younger than 35 in good health. V gene TRBV27 combines with J gene TRBJ2-7; the match to TRBD1 covers 7 bases. In nucleotides, the CDR3 is TGTGCCAGCGGGTCGGGACAGCCCTACGAGCAGTACTTC. Its protein product is CASGSGQPYEQYF.